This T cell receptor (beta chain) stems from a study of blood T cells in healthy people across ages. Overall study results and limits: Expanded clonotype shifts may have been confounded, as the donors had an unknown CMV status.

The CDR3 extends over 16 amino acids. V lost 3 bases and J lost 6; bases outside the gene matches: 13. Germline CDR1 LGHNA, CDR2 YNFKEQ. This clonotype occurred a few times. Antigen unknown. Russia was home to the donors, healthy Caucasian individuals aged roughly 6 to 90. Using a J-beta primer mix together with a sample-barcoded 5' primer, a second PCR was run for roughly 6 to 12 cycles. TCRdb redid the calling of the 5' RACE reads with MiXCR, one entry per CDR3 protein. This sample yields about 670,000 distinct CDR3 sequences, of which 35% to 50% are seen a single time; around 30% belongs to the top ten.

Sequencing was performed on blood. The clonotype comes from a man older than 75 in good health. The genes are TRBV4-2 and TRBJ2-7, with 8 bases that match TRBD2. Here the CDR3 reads CASSHSGGATSSEQYF. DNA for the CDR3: TGTGCCAGCAGCCACTCCGGGGGGGCAACTTCATCCGAGCAGTACTTC.